The present T cell receptor beta chain was sequenced within a study of metastatic and nonmetastatic thyroid tumors. Study context: The study looked at repertoires side by side in blood and in tumor or nodule tissue from malignant and benign thyroid patients.

Germline CDR1 and CDR2: MNHEY and SVGEGT. V gave up 5 bases and J gave up 6 bases, with 13 bases separating them. The CDR3 totals 14 residues. Study-level points and caveats: Malignant tumors reportedly showed significantly higher TCR beta diversity than benign nodules in both blood and tumor.

Via MiXCR, TCRdb re-called the PCR reads. The table shows 6,000 to 8,000 clones, with approximately 32% occurring only once. No patient received treatment before thyroid surgery. This clone was observed a few times. What it binds is not known. The chain carries TRBV6-2 or TRBV6-3 and TRBJ2-2; no firm D call. This TCR was recovered from a female donor with papillary thyroid cancer or a benign thyroid nodule (not recorded which). Some clones in this sample may be carry-over from other donors' samples. Sequenced input: tumor tissue. The CDR3 is CASSTRLYSGELFF. CDR3 nucleotide sequence: TGTGCCAGCAGTACCCGCCTCTACTCCGGGGAGCTGTTTTTT.